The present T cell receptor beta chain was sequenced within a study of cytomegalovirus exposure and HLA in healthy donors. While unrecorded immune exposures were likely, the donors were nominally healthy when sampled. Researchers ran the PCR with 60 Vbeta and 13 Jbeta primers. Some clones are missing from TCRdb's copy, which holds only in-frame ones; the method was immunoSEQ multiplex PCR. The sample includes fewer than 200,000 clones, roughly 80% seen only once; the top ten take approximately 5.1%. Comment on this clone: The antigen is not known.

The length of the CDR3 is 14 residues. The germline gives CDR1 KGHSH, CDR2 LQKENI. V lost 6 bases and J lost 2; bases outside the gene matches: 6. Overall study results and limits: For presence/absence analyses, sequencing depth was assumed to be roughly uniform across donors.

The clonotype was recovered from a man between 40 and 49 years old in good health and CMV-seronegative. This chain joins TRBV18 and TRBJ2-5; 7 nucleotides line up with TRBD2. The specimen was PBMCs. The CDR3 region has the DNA TGTGCCAGCTCCCTTATGGGGGGGCAAGAGACCCAGTACTTC. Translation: CASSLMGGQETQYF. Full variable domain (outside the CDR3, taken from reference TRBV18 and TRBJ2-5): NAGVMQNPRHLVRRRGQEARLRCSPMKGHSHVYWYRQLPEEGLKFMVYLQKENIIDESGMPKERFSAEFPKEGPSILRIQQVVRGDSAAYFCASSLMGGQETQYFGPGTRLLVL.